This TCR beta chain is drawn from a study of beta chain features in type 1 diabetes. Study-level results: VDJ junctions from type 1 diabetes patients carried fewer insertions and larger deletions. HLA effects on TCRB rearrangement stayed unresolved here. The study found that naive, central memory and Treg TCRB repertoires appeared more similar in patients than in healthy donors.

The entirety of the isolated RNA underwent reverse transcription, so expressed TCRB transcripts were sequenced. TCRdb keeps only in-frame clones here, not all; method: immunoSEQ multiplex PCR. This table holds about 150,000 clones, roughly 8% found once. This clone was counted many times. The antigen is unknown. The V gene's germline CDR1 is MGHDK and CDR2 SYGVNS. This CDR3 is 15 amino acids long. The V gene lost 1 base and the J gene lost 2 bases, with 6 bases spanning the gap. This receptor was identified in a man between 18 and 35 years old in good health. This chain links TRBV25-1 with TRBJ2-6; D gene uncertain. Input material: central memory CD4+ T cells from blood. CDR3 in DNA: TGTGCCAGCAGTGAATCGTTTGCTGGGGCCAACGTCCTGACTTTC. It is translated as CASSESFAGANVLTF.